This TCR beta chain was sequenced during a study of PD-1 blockade in classical Hodgkin lymphoma. The V and J ends lost 8 bases and 1 base, in that order; junction bases with no gene match: 13. Germline loops: CDR1 ENHRY, CDR2 SYGVKD. The CDR3 has 18 amino acids. As to time point: cycle 4 day 1 (C4D1), after more than five weeks of nivolumab. Exposure to brentuximab vedotin varied, and each patient had relapsed following autologous stem cell transplantation. Study observations and caveats: In CD4+ cells, TCR diversity went up significantly by C4D1, but in CD8+ cells it did not. Partial responders and progressors had significantly lower baseline TCR diversity. Newly diagnosed patients were reported to exhibit reduced baseline TCR diversity relative to healthy donors.

The data were produced by immunoSEQ multiplex PCR, yet TCRdb's version contains in-frame clones alone and is incomplete. There are about 93,000 clones in the sample; over 75% occur only once, and over 8% lies in the top ten. Remarks on this clone: Its cognate antigen is unknown.

The V gene is TRBV10-3, the J gene TRBJ2-3; 12 bases align to TRBD2. This specimen consisted of peripheral blood mononuclear cells (PBMCs), obtained before the fourth cycle of nivolumab. The source of this sequence is a human donor with classical Hodgkin lymphoma. The DNA for the CDR3 is TGTGCCATCCGGCAGTCTAGCGGGGGGGCAGAGGGCACAGATACGCAGTATTTT. Protein: CAIRQSSGGAEGTDTQYF.